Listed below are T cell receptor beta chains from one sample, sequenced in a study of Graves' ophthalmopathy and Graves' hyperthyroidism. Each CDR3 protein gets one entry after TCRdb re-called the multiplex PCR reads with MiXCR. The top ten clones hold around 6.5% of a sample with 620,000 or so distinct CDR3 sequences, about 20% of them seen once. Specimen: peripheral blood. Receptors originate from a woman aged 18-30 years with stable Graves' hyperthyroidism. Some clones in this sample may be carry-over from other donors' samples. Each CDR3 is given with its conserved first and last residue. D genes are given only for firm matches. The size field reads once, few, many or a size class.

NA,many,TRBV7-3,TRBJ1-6,CASSLTGRSLYNSPLHF,TGTGCCAGCAGTTTAACGGGGAGATCCCTTTATAATTCACCCCTCCACTTT
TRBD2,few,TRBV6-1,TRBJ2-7,CASSGLAGLYEQYF,TGTGCCAGCAGTGGACTAGCGGGTTTATACGAGCAGTACTTC
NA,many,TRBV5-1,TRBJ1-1,CASSAKTPNTEAFF,TGCGCCAGCAGCGCGAAGACACCGAACACTGAAGCTTTCTTT
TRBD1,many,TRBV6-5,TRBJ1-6,CASSYSGQGDSPLHF,TGTGCCAGCAGTTACTCGGGACAGGGTGATTCACCCCTCCACTTT
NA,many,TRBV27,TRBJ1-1,CASSPLSRRSGAEAFF,TGTGCCAGCAGTCCACTTTCCCGTAGATCGGGCGCTGAAGCTTTCTTT
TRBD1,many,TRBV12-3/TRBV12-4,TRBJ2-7,CASSSDRDEQYF,TGTGCCAGCAGTTCGGACAGGGACGAGCAGTACTTC
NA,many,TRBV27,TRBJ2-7,CASSFENLGVREQYF,TGTGCCAGCAGTTTTGAGAACTTGGGGGTACGGGAGCAGTACTTC
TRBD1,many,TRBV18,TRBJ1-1,CASSPPGTGNTEAFF,TGTGCCAGCTCACCACCGGGGACAGGGAACACTGAAGCTTTCTTT
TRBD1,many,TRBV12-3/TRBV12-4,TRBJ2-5,CASSFGQGGQETQYF,TGTGCCAGCAGTTTCGGACAGGGAGGACAAGAGACCCAGTACTTC
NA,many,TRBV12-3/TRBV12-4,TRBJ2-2,CASSLWSPANTGELFF,TGTGCCAGCAGTTTATGGAGCCCCGCGAACACCGGGGAGCTGTTTTTT
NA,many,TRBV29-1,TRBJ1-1,CSVVSRGLDTEAFF,TGCAGCGTCGTCAGCAGGGGATTGGACACTGAAGCTTTCTTT